One and the same sample provided the 22 T cell receptor beta chains below, sequenced in a study of shared clonotypes between healthy human individuals. Method: immunoSEQ multiplex PCR; TCRdb's copy keeps in-frame clones and lacks some. The sample has approximately 980,000 clones; about three quarters are singletons. Sequenced material: memory CD4+ T cells sorted from blood. Subset meaning: CD45RA-negative fraction. These receptors were taken from a man younger than 35 in good health.

The J gene is TRBJ1-1, the V gene TRBV10-1; D gene ambiguous. Between the trimmed V and J ends, which lost 6 bases and 1 base, there was a span of 9 bases. Germline loops: CDR1 WNHNN, CDR2 SYGVQD (reference sequence). The CDR3 runs 13 residues. The CDR3 loop is CASRRSENTEAFF. In nucleotides, the CDR3 is TGCGCCAGCAGGAGATCGGAGAACACTGAAGCTTTCTTT.

On this clone itself: A much more abundant neighbour one base away suggests this may be a read error. The genes are TRBV7-9 and TRBJ1-4; TRBD1 matches at 7 bases. The CDR3 is 14 amino acids. CDR1 and CDR2 (germline): SEHNR, FQNEAQ (reference sequence). The trim removed 5 bases at V and 4 bases at J, leaving 4 bases unmatched. This CDR3 is CASSPGQSNEKLFF. The CDR3 nucleotides read TGTGCCAGCAGCCCGGGACAGAGTAATGAAAAACTGTTTTTT.

This clone came up a few times. The chain has TRBV30 and TRBJ1-4; 9 nucleotides line up with TRBD1. Germline V lookup: CDR1 GTSNPN, CDR2 SVGIG (reference sequence). This CDR3 contains 14 residues. J was trimmed by 7 bases and V by 2 bases; bases with no gene match: 5. For the CDR3, the DNA is TGTGCCTGGAGTCCACAGGGGGCTGGTGAAAAACTGTTTTTT. Protein: CAWSPQGAGEKLFF.

J is TRBJ2-2 and V is TRBV2; D not certain. Trimming removed 0 bases at V and 6 bases at J, with 17 bases between. The CDR3 contains 17 residues. Germline values: CDR1 SNHLY, CDR2 FYNNEI. The CDR3 bases are TGTGCCAGCAGTGAAGCGTGGCTTTCTTTCAACCCCGGGGAGCTGTTTTTT. Its protein is CASSEAWLSFNPGELFF.

The J gene is TRBJ2-5, the V gene TRBV5-1, with 8 bases that match TRBD1. V lost 4 bases, J lost 3 bases, and 5 bases stayed unmatched. This CDR3 comprises 14 residues. CDR1 and CDR2 (germline): SGHRS, YFSETQ. The CDR3 DNA reads as TGCGCCAGCAGCCCCGCGGGACAGGAAGAGACCCAGTACTTC. Residues: CASSPAGQEETQYF.

The chain recombines TRBV19 with TRBJ2-6, with D hard to call. V dropped 4 bases and J dropped 0 bases, with 7 bases sitting between them. Looked up from germline, CDR1 is LNHDA and CDR2 is SQIVND (reference sequence). CDR3 length: 15 amino acids. For the CDR3, the DNA is TGTGCCAGTAGTACCACCCTCTCTGGGGCCAACGTCCTGACTTTC. Translation gives CASSTTLSGANVLTF.

With respect to this clone: Other DNA sequences in this sample translate to the same CDR3. The CDR3 nucleotides read TGCGCCAGCAGCTTGGGAGGGGGCGGAAATGAAAAACTGTTTTTT. This codes for CASSLGGGGNEKLFF. The chain has TRBV5-1 and TRBJ1-4; 7 bases fit TRBD1. Trimming cost V 0 bases and J 5 bases; bases outside gene matches: 4. The CDR3 length is 15 residues. CDR1 is SGHRS, CDR2 YFSETQ, per germline.

To note about this clone: Different DNA sequences within this sample yield the same CDR3. J is TRBJ2-7 and V is TRBV2, with 11 bases that match TRBD2. Germline assignment: CDR1 SNHLY and CDR2 FYNNEI. The CDR3 consists of 14 residues. J was trimmed by 2 bases and V by 6 bases; bases with no gene match: 3. In DNA, the CDR3 is TGTGCCAGCAGCGTAGCGGGGGGGCCCTACGAGCAGTACTTC. Its protein product is CASSVAGGPYEQYF. Variable domain in full (rest from reference TRBV2 and TRBJ2-7): EPEVTQTPSHQVTQMGQEVILRCVPISNHLYFYWYRQILGQKVEFLVSFYNNEISEKSEIFDDQFSVERPDGSNFTLKIRSTKLEDSAMYFCASSVAGGPYEQYFGPGTRLTVT.

The chain couples TRBV29-1 to TRBJ2-3; unclear D gene. Trimming removed 8 bases at V and 1 base at J, with 10 bases between. This CDR3 has 12 amino acids. CDR1 and CDR2 from the germline V gene are SQVTM and ANQGSEA. DNA for the CDR3: TGCAGCATGATGACGGGCACAGATACGCAGTATTTT. Its protein product is CSMMTGTDTQYF.

The J gene is TRBJ2-2, the V gene TRBV9, with a tentative D call TRBD2 (6 bases). Trimming stripped 7 bases from V and 3 bases from J, with 28 bases between. The length of the CDR3 is 19 residues. Germline V gives CDR1 SGDLS, CDR2 YYNGEE. The CDR3 coding sequence is TGTGCCAGCGGACTACTTTCGAACTCTCGTCTTCAGGACACCGGGGAGCTGTTTTTT. Encoded protein: CASGLLSNSRLQDTGELFF.

The chain joins TRBV18 to TRBJ2-7; 10 bases map to TRBD1. This CDR3 region has 15 residues. Germline-derived CDR1 and CDR2 are KGHSH and LQKENI. Trimming took 3 bases from V and 2 from J; bases not matched to a gene: 4. The CDR3 DNA follows: TGTGCCAGCTCACCCGGGACAGGGGAAACCTACGAGCAGTACTTC. This translates into CASSPGTGETYEQYF.

CDR3 sequence (DNA): TGTGCCATCGGGGGGACAGGAGCTCAAGAGACCCAGTACTTC. This encodes CAIGGTGAQETQYF. This sequence joins TRBV10-3 and TRBJ2-5; 8 bases match TRBD1. The germline V gene encodes CDR1 ENHRY and CDR2 SYGVKD. CDR3 length equals 14 residues. V was clipped by 8 bases and J by 2 bases; unmatched bases: 7.

This rearrangement joins TRBV5-1 to TRBJ1-5; weak D call: TRBD1 (5 bases). This CDR3 region has 16 residues. CDR1 and CDR2 from the germline V gene are SGHRS and YFSETQ. The ends were cut back, 4 bases at V and 3 bases at J, with 17 bases in the middle. In DNA form, the CDR3 reads TGCGCCAGCAGCCCAGGGACCGATGGGGTCAATCAGCCCCAGCATTTT. This sequence encodes CASSPGTDGVNQPQHF.

A note on this clone: This specimen includes other DNA sequences encoding the same CDR3. This chain uses TRBV5-1 with TRBJ1-1; D remains unclear. CDR3 length: 15 amino acids. CDR1 and CDR2 from the germline V gene are SGHRS and YFSETQ. Trimming removed 4 bases from V and 2 bases from J, with 15 bases in between. CDR3: CASSRADITNTEAFF. The CDR3 coding sequence is TGCGCCAGCAGCCGGGCAGATATTACTAACACTGAAGCTTTCTTT.

This sequence joins TRBV7-9 and TRBJ2-3; 9 positions agree with TRBD1. The germline V gene has CDR1 SEHNR and CDR2 FQNEAQ (reference sequence). The J segment lost 2 bases and the V segment lost 3 bases, leaving 3 bases of the junction unmatched. This CDR3 contains 15 residues. The CDR3 sequence is CASSFWTGATDTQYF. CDR3 nucleotide sequence: TGTGCCAGCAGCTTTTGGACAGGGGCCACAGATACGCAGTATTTT.

The chain combines TRBV25-1 with TRBJ2-2, with D perhaps TRBD1 or TRBD2 (5 bases each). The germline CDR1 and CDR2 sequences are MGHDK and SYGVNS. This CDR3 spans 13 amino acids. The V and J ends lost 8 bases and 1 base respectively, with 8 bases between them. CDR3 region: CASRDGNTGELFF. The CDR3 bases are TGTGCCAGCCGGGACGGGAACACCGGGGAGCTGTTTTTT.

V usage is TRBV11-2 and J usage is TRBJ1-3; maybe TRBD1 (5 bases). Trimming took off 2 bases at V and 2 bases at J, with 10 bases between the two ends. This CDR3 spans 15 amino acids. Germline values: CDR1 SGHAT, CDR2 FQNNGV. CDR3 DNA: TGTGCCAGCAGCTTACCCCTGGGGCCTGGAAACACCATATATTTT. This gives the protein CASSLPLGPGNTIYF.

The genes are TRBV21-1 and TRBJ1-1. TRBV21-1 is reported as a pseudogene. The CDR3 is made up of 17 amino acids. The CDR3 bases are TGTGCCAGCAGCAAATGCCGATCGGGGGGCATGAACACTGAAGCTTTCTTT. Translation: CASSKCRSGGMNTEAFF.

The rearrangement links TRBV10-1 to TRBJ1-2; possible D gene TRBD1, 6 bases. CDR1 and CDR2 from the germline V gene are WNHNN and SYGVQD (reference sequence). V was shortened by 0 bases and J by 5 bases, with 10 bases between the two germline ends. The CDR3 sequence is 14 residues long. The CDR3 sequence is CASSESPRGYGYTF. CDR3 nucleotides: TGCGCCAGCAGTGAGTCGCCTAGGGGGTATGGCTACACCTTC.

The gene calls are TRBV11-3 and TRBJ2-1; 9 positions match TRBD1. J was trimmed by 4 bases and V by 5 bases; bases with no gene match: 9. Germline V CDR1 and CDR2: SGHNT, YENEEA. This CDR3 spans 16 amino acids. CDR3 sequence reads: CASSPGRDRVYNEQFF. Here the CDR3 DNA reads TGTGCCAGCAGCCCTGGTAGGGACAGGGTGTACAATGAGCAGTTCTTC.

For the CDR3, the DNA is TGTGCCAGCAGTCTGGCGCAGGGTTTTCAGCCCCAGCATTTT. Translated: CASSLAQGFQPQHF. The chain carries TRBV28 and TRBJ1-5; the D gene is possibly TRBD1 (5 bases). Germline CDR1 and CDR2: MDHEN and SYDVKM. Deletions cut 5 bases from V and 6 bases from J, with 14 bases between. The CDR3 extends over 14 amino acids.

V is TRBV6-6 and J is TRBJ1-1; D is ambiguous. The CDR3 runs 13 residues. Germline V gives CDR1 MNHNY, CDR2 SVGAGI (reference sequence). V lost 2 bases, J lost 5 bases, and 9 bases lay in between. As DNA, the CDR3 is TGTGCCAGCAGTTACGGTTTGGCGACTGAAGCTTTCTTT. Protein product: CASSYGLATEAFF.